The clone carrying this T cell receptor beta chain appeared many times. The antigen is not known. The data belong to a study of T cells after yellow fever vaccination. Points from the study as a whole: Clonotypes shared by both compartments, CD4 and CD8, made up a small share.

TCRdb itself ran the 5' RACE reads through MiXCR, one entry per CDR3 protein. The table shows under 300,000 distinct CDR3 sequences, with approximately 6.3% occurring only once. The length of the CDR3 is 14 residues. Trimming removed 6 bases at V and 4 bases at J, with 19 bases between. The germline gives CDR1 DFQATT, CDR2 SNEGSKA (reference sequence). The V and J genes are TRBV20-1 and TRBJ2-7; D remains unclear. The TCR originated in a man aged 25-45 years who received the YFV17D yellow fever vaccine. Here the sequenced sample was CD4+ T cells sorted from PBMCs, taken on the day of the yellow fever booster vaccination. This CDR3 is CSALAAAVEYEQYF. CDR3 nucleotides: TGCAGTGCGCTCGCGGCCGCAGTGGAATACGAGCAGTACTTC.